This T cell receptor (beta chain) was sequenced during a study of T-cell reconstitution after alpha-beta-depleted transplantation in children. Points from the study as a whole: Two months or so post-transplant, alpha-beta T cells reportedly derived from several hundred expanded graft clones. Recipient T cells and thymic progenitors that survived were the source of the high TCRbeta diversity seen at day 60 in some patients. One year after transplant, T-cell counts and diversity came mostly from newly produced T cells.

Trimming removed 8 bases at V and 10 bases at J, with 15 bases between. This CDR3 has 12 amino acids. With respect to this clonotype: Its specificity is not known.

The authors prepared the TCRbeta library with unique molecular identifiers. TCRdb independently ran MiXCR on the PCR reads; one entry per CDR3 protein. Of 700,000 to 850,000 distinct CDR3 sequences listed, less than 20% were seen once; the top ten hold around 5%. The rearrangement uses TRBV12-3 or TRBV12-4 and TRBJ2-1; D might be TRBD1 (6 bases). This TCR was recovered from a male patient aged 10-17 years who had a stem cell transplant for acute lymphoblastic leukemia, so the T cells may come from the graft donor. Sequenced here: PBMCs, mostly from graft donor cells, sampled 360 days after TCRalphabeta/CD19-depleted stem cell transplant. The CDR3 here is CASGATGGEQFF. CDR3 sequence (DNA): TGTGCCAGCGGTGCGACAGGTGGAGAGCAGTTCTTC.